This T cell receptor beta chain was found in a study of T-cell reconstitution after alpha-beta-depleted transplantation in children. Study observations and caveats: Reportedly, only several hundred clones from non-depleted graft cells drove alpha-beta T-cell counts at about two months. T-cell numbers and diversity one year post-transplant derived largely from freshly generated T cells.

About this clonotype: What it binds is unknown.

Library preparation (for TCRbeta) was performed with unique molecular identifiers. TCRdb re-called the PCR reads through MiXCR, storing one row per CDR3 protein. The sample holds around 700,000 distinct CDR3 sequences; around 13% are singletons and the top ten take 0.79%. Sequenced here: PBMCs, sampled before TCRalphabeta/CD19-depleted stem cell transplant. This receptor was identified in a girl aged 2 to 10 with congenital amegakaryocytic thrombocytopenia, due to receive a stem cell transplant.

The CDR3 sequence: CASTMDRVTEAFF. For the CDR3, the DNA is TGTGCCAGCACCATGGACAGGGTTACTGAAGCTTTCTTT. This sequence joins TRBV5-6 and TRBJ1-1; TRBD1 matches at 8 bases. V lost 6 bases to trimming and J lost 5 bases; unmatched junction nucleotides: 6. Germline CDR1 SGHDT, CDR2 YYEEEE. This CDR3 has 13 residues.